Listed here are 4 T cell receptor beta chains from one sample, sequenced in a study of cytomegalovirus exposure and HLA in healthy donors. The study ran its PCR with 60 Vbeta and 13 Jbeta primers. Profiling relied on immunoSEQ multiplex PCR, and the TCRdb table lists in-frame clones only, not all of them. The sample lists roughly 100,000 clones, 75% to 85% occurring once. Sequences were obtained from PBMCs. The source of these receptors is a man aged 25 to 40 in good health and CMV-seronegative.

This chain joins TRBV5-5 and TRBJ2-5, with a weak D call TRBD2 (6 bases). There are 14 residues in the CDR3. Trimming took 1 base from V and 5 from J, leaving 12 bases between them. Germline CDR1 is SGHKS and CDR2 is YYEKEE (reference sequence). CDR3 coding DNA: TGTGCCAGCAGCTTGCGGCGGGACGGGGAGACCCAGTACTTC. It encodes CASSLRRDGETQYF.

This clone appeared a single time. The gene calls are TRBV6-1 and TRBJ2-7, with a tentative D call TRBD2 (5 bases). From germline, CDR1 is MNHNS and CDR2 SASEGT. Between the trimmed V and J ends, which lost 10 bases and 1 base, there was a span of 8 bases. This CDR3 spans 11 amino acids. This chain's CDR3 is CATGRSYEQYF. CDR3 nucleotide sequence: TGTGCCACGGGGAGATCCTACGAGCAGTACTTC.

The V call is TRBV5-4, the J call TRBJ2-2, with 7 bases identical to TRBD2. The CDR3 is 16 residues long. CDR1 is SGHNT and CDR2 is YYREEE in the germline V gene (reference sequence). The J segment lost 0 bases and the V segment lost 10 bases, leaving 12 bases of the junction unmatched. The CDR3 region is CASRSGGGANTGELFF. CDR3 sequence (DNA): TGTGCCTCCAGGAGTGGGGGGGGTGCGAACACCGGGGAGCTGTTTTTT.

The CDR3 region has the DNA TGTGCCAGCAGCGGACAGCCCTGGAACTCTGGGGCCAACGTCCTGACTTTC. Translated, it gives CASSGQPWNSGANVLTF. This sequence joins TRBV7-2 and TRBJ2-6, with D tentatively TRBD1 (6 bases). CDR3 length equals 17 residues. The V gene lost 5 bases and the J gene lost 0 bases, with 14 bases spanning the gap. CDR1 and CDR2 from the germline V gene are SGHTA and FQGNSA.